This TCR beta chain was obtained from a study of T cell responses to AZD1222 COVID-19 vaccine. Broader study findings: It was only six AZD1222 recipients who were seropositive at baseline. Repertoires were collected only later (after the peak T cell response had occurred).

Profiling relied on immunoSEQ multiplex PCR, and the TCRdb table lists in-frame clones only, not all of them. The sample yields 85,000 to 90,000 clones, 85% to 90% seen once. With 6 bases removed from V and 4 bases from J, the gap between germline ends came to 15 bases. This CDR3 has 13 amino acids. The germline CDR1 and CDR2 sequences are SQVTM and ANQGSEA. Of note for this clone: Its cognate antigen is unknown.

The chain is built from TRBV29-1 and TRBJ1-1; D perhaps matches TRBD1 (5 bases). The receptor was isolated from an adult who received the AZD1222 COVID-19 vaccine. The sample in question was peripheral blood, obtained 28 days after the second AZD1222 dose. The CDR3 DNA reads TGCAGCGTCCGTGTGGGGGGGGGCACTGAAGCTTTCTTT. It translates to CSVRVGGGTEAFF.